This T cell receptor beta chain derives from a study of cytomegalovirus exposure and HLA in healthy donors. It was with 60 Vbeta and 13 Jbeta primers that the PCR ran. Some clones are missing from TCRdb's copy, which holds only in-frame ones; the method was immunoSEQ multiplex PCR. This sample has some 130,000 clones; around three quarters occur once, and the top ten carry roughly 2.5%. This clone was counted a single time. Its specificity is unknown. The study, taken as a whole, reports: Cytomegalovirus-associated status was assigned to 150 to 200 TCR beta chains. Within an earlier analysis, most TCR beta V segments proved productive either about 87% or about 30% of the time.

The CDR3 is made up of 14 amino acids. With 6 bases removed from V and 4 bases from J, the gap between germline ends came to 14 bases. Germline CDR1 reads MDHEN; CDR2 reads SYDVKM. The sequencing input was PBMCs. The TCR comes from a man aged 25-45 years in good health and CMV-seronegative. The rearrangement links TRBV28 to TRBJ2-3; tentatively, D is TRBD1 (5 bases). In DNA, the CDR3 is TGTGCCAGCAGCCCCAGGGTGGGTGCAGATACGCAGTATTTT. Translation: CASSPRVGADTQYF.